This T cell receptor (beta chain) was sequenced in a study of T-cell memory formation after mild COVID-19. Notes on the study in general: The appearance of some responding clones in pre-infection memory suggested that cross-reactive memory joined. Clones which contracted sat mainly in CM and EM if CD4+, and in EMRA if CD8+.

This clonotype came up a few times. Its matching antigen is unknown. TCRdb used MiXCR to reprocess the 5' RACE reads, holding one entry per CDR3 protein. The sample consists of 470,000 or so distinct CDR3 sequences, 18% of them appearing once. The receptor was isolated from a man aged 18 to 35 who had mild COVID-19 (a few samples of this study predate the infection). Cell type and time point are not known. Sequencing was carried out using PBMCs or a T cell subset sorted from them (not recorded which).

The CDR3 reads CSAPLRTSGGGGEQFF. CDR3 nucleotide sequence: TGCAGTGCTCCCCTCCGGACTAGCGGGGGGGGAGGAGAGCAGTTCTTC. J is TRBJ2-1 and V is TRBV20-1, with TRBD2 matching 15 bases. CDR1 is DFQATT and CDR2 is SNEGSKA in the germline V gene (reference sequence). The CDR3 is 16 residues long. V was clipped by 5 bases and J by 10 bases; unmatched bases: 12.